This TCR beta chain appears in the sequencing data of a study of CD8+CD57+ T cells in acquired aplastic anemia. As for the study in general: The study obtained an average of approximately 2.9 ug of DNA from sorted CD4+ and CD8+ cells.

CDR1 is MNHEY and CDR2 is SVGEGT in the germline V gene. V trimming: 3 bases; J trimming: 6 bases; junction bases outside the gene matches: 4. The CDR3 loop spans 14 amino acids. Profiling that covered TCR beta VDJ and CDR3 relied on genomic DNA as its template. TCRdb re-analysed the reads in MiXCR, keeping a single row per CDR3 protein. The profile shows around 230,000 distinct CDR3 sequences, approximately 60% of them singletons. The sequencing input was sorted CD4+, CD8+, or CD8+CD57+ T cells (not recorded which) from PBMCs. The sequence was obtained from a human donor in good health. V is TRBV6-2 or TRBV6-3 and J is TRBJ2-7, with 11 bases lining up with TRBD2. Here the CDR3 DNA reads TGTGCCAGCAGTTATAGCGGGGGGGCCTCCGAGCAGTACTTC. Its protein product is CASSYSGGASEQYF.